These 9 T cell receptor beta chains share one sample of origin, sequenced in a study of T cell responses to AZD1222 COVID-19 vaccine. Produced via immunoSEQ multiplex PCR; TCRdb's table is partial and in-frame only. The sample lists 110,000 to 150,000 clones, approximately 92% occurring once. The specimen was peripheral blood, collected on day 0 of AZD1222 vaccination. These receptors were taken from an adult in good health.

This rearrangement joins TRBV2 to TRBJ1-5, with 9 positions matching TRBD1. The germline CDR1 and CDR2 sequences are SNHLY and FYNNEI. The J segment lost 5 bases and the V segment lost 11 bases, leaving 7 bases of the junction unmatched. The CDR3 has 13 residues. CDR3: CASRTGDHQPQHF. The CDR3 nucleotides are TGTGCCTCTCGGACAGGGGACCATCAGCCCCAGCATTTT.

The rearrangement joins TRBV19 to TRBJ1-5; D is perhaps TRBD1 (6 bases). The V gene's germline CDR1 is LNHDA and CDR2 SQIVND (reference sequence). V was trimmed by 3 bases and J by 7 bases, leaving 19 bases between them. The CDR3 has 16 amino acids. The CDR3 sequence: CASSISRGGGTQPQHF. The CDR3 DNA sequence: TGTGCCAGTAGTATTAGCAGGGGAGGAGGTACCCAGCCCCAGCATTTT.

The gene calls are TRBV28 and TRBJ2-5; 8 bases match TRBD2. CDR1 is MDHEN, CDR2 SYDVKM, per germline. J gave up 13 bases and V 5 bases, and 9 bases lay outside the gene matches. The CDR3 is made up of 12 amino acids. The CDR3 coding sequence is TGTGCCAGCAGTCCGGAGCGGGAGCCCTCGTACTTC. Translated: CASSPEREPSYF.

The rearrangement links TRBV27 to TRBJ2-3; D might be TRBD2 (6 bases). Between the trimmed V and J ends, which lost 7 bases and 2 bases, there was a span of 16 bases. From germline, CDR1 is MNHEY and CDR2 SMNVEV (reference sequence). The CDR3 consists of 15 residues. DNA of the CDR3: TGTGCCAGCACGGGACTCCCAAGTTTCACAGATACGCAGTATTTT. Translated, it gives CASTGLPSFTDTQYF.

The chain employs TRBV28 and TRBJ1-5, with 10 bases aligning to TRBD1. The CDR3 covers 15 residues. The J segment lost 4 bases and the V segment lost 9 bases, leaving 9 bases of the junction unmatched. Looked up from germline, CDR1 is MDHEN and CDR2 is SYDVKM. The CDR3, as DNA: TGTGCCAGTTCCGGGACAGGGGAGGTAAATCAGCCCCAGCATTTT. Translated, it gives CASSGTGEVNQPQHF. Based on the CDR3 plus reference TRBV28 and TRBJ1-5, the full variable domain is DVKVTQSSRYLVKRTGEKVFLECVQDMDHENMFWYRQDPGLGLRLIYFSYDVKMKEKGDIPEGYSVSREKKERFSLILESASTNQTSMYLCASSGTGEVNQPQHFGDGTRLSIL.

J is TRBJ2-1 and V is TRBV27; TRBD2 is a possible D gene (5 bases). Trimming pared 7 bases from V and 4 bases from J, leaving 11 bases between. This CDR3 is built from 13 residues. Germline-derived CDR1 and CDR2 are MNHEY and SMNVEV (reference sequence). CDR3 loop: CASNPSGYNEQFF. CDR3 DNA: TGTGCCAGCAACCCGAGCGGTTACAATGAGCAGTTCTTC.

The J gene is TRBJ2-3, the V gene TRBV19, with a weak D call TRBD2 (6 bases). CDR3 size: 14 residues. Deletions cut 4 bases from V and 0 bases from J, with 8 bases between. CDR1 is LNHDA, CDR2 SQIVND, per germline (reference sequence). The CDR3 bases are TGTGCCAGTAGTAGCGGAGGGAGCACAGATACGCAGTATTTT. Its protein product is CASSSGGSTDTQYF.

The sample holds one count of this clone. The CDR3 DNA reads TGTGCCACCAGACAGGAATACTTTGGCACAGATACGCAGTATTTT. It codes for CATRQEYFGTDTQYF. The chain is built from TRBV10-3 and TRBJ2-3; weak D call: TRBD1 (6 bases). The CDR3 runs to 15 residues. Per the germline V gene, CDR1 is ENHRY and CDR2 is SYGVKD. V was clipped by 10 bases and J by 1 base, with 18 bases between them.

This clone was recorded only once. V gene TRBV18 combines with J gene TRBJ2-1, with 10 bases fitting TRBD2. V dropped 3 bases and J dropped 4; count of bases not matched to a gene: 12. This CDR3 region has 18 residues. From germline, CDR1 is KGHSH and CDR2 LQKENI. The CDR3 region has the DNA TGTGCCAGCTCACCTGACCGTCGGACTAGCGGAGCGTACAATGAGCAGTTCTTC. Residues: CASSPDRRTSGAYNEQFF.